The rows below give T cell receptor beta chains drawn from one sample of a study of neurological immune-mediated disorders. TCRdb independently ran MiXCR on the 5' RACE reads; one entry per CDR3 protein. The sample lists 80,000 to 100,000 distinct CDR3 sequences, roughly 3.5% occurring once. Sequencing used PBMCs. Receptors originate from a woman in her forties or fifties with multiple sclerosis. Each CDR3 is given with its conserved first and last residue. The D gene is left open where the match is weak. Clone size is stated in some rows and not others, as once, few, many or a class when expanded.

>NA|TRBD2|TRBJ2-7|17|TRBV5-1
CASSLGRLAGYSYEQYF
TGCGCCAGCAGCTTGGGCCGTCTAGCGGGGTACTCCTACGAGCAGTACTTC
>NA|NA|TRBJ1-1|15|TRBV12-3/TRBV12-4
CASSRRTRGNTEAFF
TGTGCCAGCTCTCGCCGGACGAGGGGGAACACTGAAGCTTTCTTT
>many|NA|TRBJ1-1|15|TRBV3-1
CASSQERRGPAEAFF
TGTGCCAGCAGCCAAGAGAGGCGGGGGCCGGCTGAAGCTTTCTTT
>few|TRBD1|TRBJ1-5|14|TRBV19
CASSQGAANQPQHF
TGTGCCAGTTCGCAGGGGGCGGCGAATCAGCCCCAGCATTTT
>medium-sized|NA|TRBJ2-7|13|TRBV20-1
CSAENEGRYEQYF
TGCAGTGCAGAGAATGAGGGGCGCTACGAGCAGTACTTC
>few|NA|TRBJ1-5|13|TRBV28
CASSSQGNKTQNF
TGTGCCAGCAGTTCACAGGGCAATAAGACCCAGAATTTT
>many|TRBD1|TRBJ1-1|12|TRBV12-3/TRBV12-4
CASRGRGRGAFF
TGTGCCAGTCGGGGCAGGGGGCGCGGAGCTTTCTTT
>many|TRBD1|TRBJ2-7|13|TRBV7-2
CASSRSDRVEQYF
TGTGCCAGCAGCCGGTCGGACAGGGTTGAGCAGTACTTC
>many|TRBD1|TRBJ2-7|13|TRBV3-1
CASSPRQGFEQYF
TGTGCCAGCAGCCCGCGACAGGGGTTCGAGCAGTACTTC
>many|NA|TRBJ2-1|12|TRBV29-1
CSVVRGYNEQFF
TGCAGCGTTGTTAGGGGCTACAATGAGCAGTTCTTC
>many|TRBD1|TRBJ2-7|13|TRBV10-2
CASTRDRSYEQYF
TGCGCCAGCACCAGGGACAGATCCTACGAGCAGTACTTC
>many|NA|TRBJ1-6|15|TRBV4-3
CASSQDRTRNSPLHF
TGCGCCAGCAGCCAAGACAGGACCCGGAATTCACCCCTCCACTTT
>few|NA|TRBJ2-5|13|TRBV20-1
CSATNRAPETQYF
TGCAGTGCTACGAACAGGGCCCCAGAGACCCAGTACTTC
>many|TRBD1|TRBJ1-2|14|TRBV18
CASSPGQGFGGYTF
TGTGCCAGCTCACCTGGACAGGGGTTCGGTGGCTACACCTTC
>many|TRBD2|TRBJ2-1|19|TRBV9
CASSVEASLAGGPLDEQFF
TGTGCCAGCAGCGTAGAAGCATCCTTAGCGGGGGGGCCCCTCGATGAGCAGTTCTTC
>many|NA|TRBJ2-2|16|TRBV6-6
CASSYLAGENTGELFF
TGTGCCAGCAGTTACCTCGCCGGGGAGAACACCGGGGAGCTGTTTTTT
>many|NA|TRBJ2-1|15|TRBV5-1
CASDPGSPLGFEQFF
TGCGCCAGTGATCCCGGGAGCCCGTTGGGTTTTGAGCAGTTCTTC
>many|NA|TRBJ1-6|15|TRBV20-1
CSARDLEGYNSPLHF
TGCAGTGCTAGAGATTTGGAGGGCTATAATTCACCCCTCCACTTT
>many|NA|TRBJ1-2|14|TRBV20-1
CSARRGGSVYGYTF
TGCAGTGCTAGACGAGGAGGATCCGTGTATGGCTACACCTTC
>many|NA|TRBJ2-3|13|TRBV12-3/TRBV12-4
CASSLMAANTQYF
TGTGCCAGCAGTTTAATGGCGGCAAATACGCAGTATTTT
>many|TRBD1|TRBJ2-1|15|TRBV5-5
CASISGGLAYNEQFF
TGTGCCAGCATCTCAGGGGGATTGGCCTACAATGAGCAGTTCTTC
>many|NA|TRBJ2-6|19|TRBV5-5
CASTSKERRWISGANVLTF
TGTGCCAGCACTTCGAAGGAGAGACGGTGGATCTCTGGGGCCAACGTCCTGACTTTC
>many|NA|TRBJ1-3|13|TRBV29-1
CSVSQDSGNTIYF
TGCAGCGTGTCACAGGACTCTGGAAACACCATATATTTT
>many|TRBD2|TRBJ2-1|17|TRBV5-1
CASRRRTSGGAGDEQFF
TGCGCCAGCAGGCGTAGAACTAGCGGGGGGGCCGGGGATGAGCAGTTCTTC
>many|NA|TRBJ1-1|15|TRBV19
CASSWTADPNTEAFF
TGTGCCAGTAGTTGGACAGCCGATCCAAACACTGAAGCTTTCTTT
>many|NA|TRBJ2-5|14|TRBV20-1
CSAPLAGRPETQYF
TGCAGTGCTCCACTAGCTGGGCGGCCGGAGACCCAGTACTTC
>many|NA|TRBJ2-7|12|TRBV5-1
CASSLMMDQQYF
TGCGCCAGCAGCTTGATGATGGACCAGCAGTACTTC
>many|TRBD2|TRBJ2-5|13|TRBV5-1
CASRGRGGETQYF
TGCGCCAGCAGAGGGAGGGGCGGAGAGACCCAGTACTTC
>many|NA|TRBJ2-5|14|TRBV7-9
CASSWLGGQETQYF
TGTGCCAGCAGCTGGTTGGGGGGACAAGAGACCCAGTACTTC
>many|TRBD2|TRBJ2-1|16|TRBV2
CASSELEAGRYNEQFF
TGTGCCAGCAGTGAATTAGAAGCGGGGCGTTACAATGAGCAGTTCTTC
>many|TRBD1|TRBJ1-2|15|TRBV7-2
CASGQQGAQGAGYTF
TGTGCCAGCGGCCAACAGGGGGCTCAGGGAGCTGGCTACACCTTC
>many|TRBD2|TRBJ2-1|15|TRBV20-1
CSATSGDRSYNEQFF
TGCAGTGCGACTAGCGGGGACCGCTCCTACAATGAGCAGTTCTTC
>many|NA|TRBJ1-1|12|TRBV20-1
CSVSRVNTEAFF
TGCAGTGTTTCCAGGGTGAACACTGAAGCTTTCTTT
>many|NA|TRBJ1-2|15|TRBV14
CASSQVGRDYYGYTF
TGTGCCAGCAGCCAAGTCGGCAGGGATTACTATGGCTACACCTTC
>many|NA|TRBJ2-1|15|TRBV14
CASSSFSTSGNEQFF
TGTGCCAGCAGTTCATTTTCGACTAGTGGCAATGAGCAGTTCTTC
>many|NA|TRBJ1-6|14|TRBV7-2
CASSLLQADSPLHF
TGTGCCAGCAGCTTGTTACAGGCTGATTCACCCCTCCACTTT
>many|NA|TRBJ2-5|15|TRBV6-2/TRBV6-3
CASSYGGLLSETQYF
TGTGCCAGCAGTTACGGGGGGCTGTTGTCGGAGACCCAGTACTTC
>many|TRBD1|TRBJ1-1|15|TRBV5-1
CASRTIGQVNTEAFF
TGCGCCAGCAGGACCATCGGACAGGTTAACACTGAAGCTTTCTTT
>many|NA|TRBJ1-2|15|TRBV5-1
CASSLPPGSSYGYTF
TGCGCCAGCAGCTTGCCACCGGGATCCTCCTATGGCTACACCTTC
>many|TRBD2|TRBJ2-3|14|TRBV20-1
CSAAGGELGDTQYF
TGCAGTGCCGCGGGGGGGGAACTGGGGGATACGCAGTATTTT
>many|TRBD1|TRBJ2-5|16|TRBV5-1
CASSLATGSGRGTQYF
TGCGCCAGCAGCTTGGCGACAGGGTCAGGAAGGGGGACCCAGTACTTC
>many|NA|TRBJ2-3|14|TRBV28
CASSRDISTDTQYF
TGTGCCAGCAGCCGGGACATTAGCACAGATACGCAGTATTTT
>many|TRBD1|TRBJ2-7|18|TRBV7-2
CASSLVKRDRGLVYEQYF
TGTGCCAGCAGCTTAGTAAAGAGGGACAGGGGGCTCGTCTACGAGCAGTACTTC
>NA|NA|TRBJ2-4|12|TRBV18
CASSPSGDIQYF
TGTGCCAGCTCACCATCAGGGGACATTCAGTACTTC
>many|NA|TRBJ2-1|14|TRBV15
CATSRREARNEQFF
TGTGCCACCAGCAGACGGGAAGCCCGTAATGAGCAGTTCTTC
>many|TRBD2|TRBJ2-3|15|TRBV20-1
CSASSGGTRTDTQYF
TGCAGTGCTTCTAGCGGGGGGACTCGCACAGATACGCAGTATTTT
>many|TRBD1|TRBJ2-3|12|TRBV29-1
CSAGQGTDTQYF
TGCAGCGCGGGACAGGGAACAGATACGCAGTATTTT
>many|NA|TRBJ1-2|13|TRBV7-2
CASRTGPSYGYTF
TGTGCCAGCAGAACGGGACCGAGCTATGGCTACACCTTC
>few|TRBD1|TRBJ1-1|16|TRBV6-6
CASSYSTGVTHTEAFF
TGTGCCAGCAGTTACTCGACAGGGGTTACCCACACTGAAGCTTTCTTT
>many|NA|TRBJ2-7|14|TRBV7-2
CASSPRRAPYEQYF
TGTGCCAGCAGCCCCCGAAGGGCGCCCTACGAGCAGTACTTC
>many|TRBD1|TRBJ2-1|16|TRBV5-1
CASSLAGQGAYNEQFF
TGCGCCAGCAGCTTGGCGGGGCAGGGGGCCTACAATGAGCAGTTCTTC
>few|NA|TRBJ1-2|13|TRBV20-1
CSARSDKLYGYTF
TGCAGTGCTAGATCGGACAAGCTCTATGGCTACACCTTC
>many|NA|TRBJ2-1|15|TRBV10-3
CASGGPGGPSVEQFF
TGTGCCTCTGGGGGTCCGGGGGGCCCGTCGGTTGAGCAGTTCTTC
>many|NA|TRBJ2-3|15|TRBV7-9
CASSFERASTDTQYF
TGTGCCAGCAGCTTCGAGCGGGCCAGCACAGATACGCAGTATTTT
>many|NA|TRBJ1-1|13|TRBV5-1
CASSRATAQEAFF
TGCGCCAGCAGTCGAGCGACAGCCCAGGAAGCTTTCTTT
>many|NA|TRBJ2-2|15|TRBV4-3
CASSLAALGPGELFF
TGCGCCAGCAGCCTCGCGGCGCTAGGTCCCGGGGAGCTGTTTTTT
>once|NA|TRBJ1-5|15|TRBV5-1
CASSLLGSHNKTQNF
TGCGCCAGCAGCTTGTTGGGGTCCCACAATAAGACCCAGAATTTT
>many|NA|TRBJ2-7|13|TRBV7-7
CASSPEAGREQYF
TGTGCTAGCAGCCCAGAGGCAGGGCGCGAGCAGTACTTC